This T cell receptor beta chain comes out of a study of T-cell memory formation after mild COVID-19. Overall study results and limits: The study found contracting CD4+ clones mainly in CM and EM and contracting CD8+ clones in EMRA.

In this sample, this clonotype turned up a few times. Its cognate antigen is unknown. The CDR3 is made up of 14 amino acids. Per the germline V gene, CDR1 is MNHEY and CDR2 is SVGAGI. With 2 bases removed from V and 1 base from J, the gap between germline ends came to 8 bases. TCRdb called the 5' RACE reads again in MiXCR, with one record for every CDR3 protein. This sample has 470,000 or so distinct CDR3 sequences, with 15% to 20% found just once. The sample taken for sequencing was PBMCs or a T cell subset sorted from them (not recorded which). J is TRBJ1-2 and V is TRBV6-5; D may be TRBD1 (5 bases). The TCR originated in an adult woman who had mild COVID-19 (a few samples of this study predate the infection). Cell type and time point are not known. The CDR3 loop reads CASSYERGNYGYTF. In DNA form, the CDR3 reads TGTGCCAGCAGTTACGAGAGGGGTAACTATGGCTACACCTTC.